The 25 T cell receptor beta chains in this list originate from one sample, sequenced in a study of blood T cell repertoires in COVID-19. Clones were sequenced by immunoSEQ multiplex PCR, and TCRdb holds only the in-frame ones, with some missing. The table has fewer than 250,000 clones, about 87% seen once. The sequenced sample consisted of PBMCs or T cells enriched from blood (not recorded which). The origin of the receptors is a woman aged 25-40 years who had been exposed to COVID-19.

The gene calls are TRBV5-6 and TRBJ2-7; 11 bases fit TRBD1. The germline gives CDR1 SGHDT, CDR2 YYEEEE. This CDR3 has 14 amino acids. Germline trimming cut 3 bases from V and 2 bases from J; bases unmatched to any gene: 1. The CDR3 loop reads CASSWGQGAYEQYF. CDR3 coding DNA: TGTGCCAGCAGCTGGGGACAGGGGGCCTACGAGCAGTACTTC.

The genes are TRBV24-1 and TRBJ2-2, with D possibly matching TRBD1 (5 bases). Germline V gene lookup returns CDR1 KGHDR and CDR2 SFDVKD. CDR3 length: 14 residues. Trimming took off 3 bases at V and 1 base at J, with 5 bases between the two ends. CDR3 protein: CATSDTGNTGELFF. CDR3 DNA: TGTGCCACCAGTGATACAGGGAACACCGGGGAGCTGTTTTTT.

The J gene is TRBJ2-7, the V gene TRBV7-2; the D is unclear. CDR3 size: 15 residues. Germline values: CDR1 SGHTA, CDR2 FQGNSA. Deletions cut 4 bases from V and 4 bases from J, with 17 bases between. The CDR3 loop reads CASSYAGSSAYEQYF. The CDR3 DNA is TGTGCCAGCAGCTACGCCGGTTCCAGCGCGTACGAGCAGTACTTC. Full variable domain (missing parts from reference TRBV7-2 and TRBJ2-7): GAGVSQSPSNKVTEKGKDVELRCDPISGHTALYWYRQSLGQGLEFLIYFQGNSAPDKSGLPSDRFSAERTGGSVSTLTIQRTQQEDSAVYLCASSYAGSSAYEQYFGPGTRLTVT.

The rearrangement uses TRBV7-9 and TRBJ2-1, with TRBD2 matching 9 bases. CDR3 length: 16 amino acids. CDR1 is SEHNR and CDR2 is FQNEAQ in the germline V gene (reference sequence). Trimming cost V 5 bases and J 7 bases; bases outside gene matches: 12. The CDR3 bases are TGTGCCAGCAGCCCAGGACCTCTAGCGGGGTATAATGAGCAGTTCTTC. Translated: CASSPGPLAGYNEQFF.

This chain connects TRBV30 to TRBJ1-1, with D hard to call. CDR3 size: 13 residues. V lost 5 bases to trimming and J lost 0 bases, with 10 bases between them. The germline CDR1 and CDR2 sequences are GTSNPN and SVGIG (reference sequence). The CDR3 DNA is TGTGCCTGGGGTACAGACATGAACACTGAAGCTTTCTTT. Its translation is CAWGTDMNTEAFF. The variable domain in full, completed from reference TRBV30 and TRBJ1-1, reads SQTIHQWPATLVQPVGSPLSLECTVEGTSNPNLYWYRQAAGRGLQLLFYSVGIGQISSEVPQNLSASRPQDRQFILSSKKLLLSDSGFYLCAWGTDMNTEAFFGQGTRLTVV.

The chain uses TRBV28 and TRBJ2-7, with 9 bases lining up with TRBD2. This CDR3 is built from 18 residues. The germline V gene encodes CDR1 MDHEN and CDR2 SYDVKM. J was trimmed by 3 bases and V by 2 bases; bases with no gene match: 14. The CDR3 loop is CASSLPSPGTSSIYEQYF. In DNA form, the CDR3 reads TGTGCCAGCAGTTTACCTTCCCCCGGGACTAGCAGTATCTACGAGCAGTACTTC.

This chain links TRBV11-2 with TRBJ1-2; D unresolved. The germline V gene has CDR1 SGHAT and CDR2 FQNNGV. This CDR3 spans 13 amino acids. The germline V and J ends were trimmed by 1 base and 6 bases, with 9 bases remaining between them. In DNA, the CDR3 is TGTGCCAGCAGCTTAGTAGACATCAATGGCTACACCTTC. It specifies CASSLVDINGYTF.

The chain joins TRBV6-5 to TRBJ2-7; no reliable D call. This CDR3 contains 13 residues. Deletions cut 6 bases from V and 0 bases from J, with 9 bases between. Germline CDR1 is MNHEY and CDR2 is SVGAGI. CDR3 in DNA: TGTGCCAGCAGCCGTACCGGCTCCTACGAGCAGTACTTC. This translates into CASSRTGSYEQYF.

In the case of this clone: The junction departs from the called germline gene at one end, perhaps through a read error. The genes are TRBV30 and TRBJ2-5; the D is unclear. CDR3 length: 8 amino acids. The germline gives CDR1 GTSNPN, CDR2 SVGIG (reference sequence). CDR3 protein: CAWSAHNF. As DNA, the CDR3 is TGTGCCTGGAGTGCCCACAACTTC.

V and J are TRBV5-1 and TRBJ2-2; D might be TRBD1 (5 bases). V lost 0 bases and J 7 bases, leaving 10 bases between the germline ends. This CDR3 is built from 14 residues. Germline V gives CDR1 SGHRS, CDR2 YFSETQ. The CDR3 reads CASSLERGVGELFF. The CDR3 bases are TGCGCCAGCAGCTTGGAAAGGGGTGTCGGGGAGCTGTTTTTT.

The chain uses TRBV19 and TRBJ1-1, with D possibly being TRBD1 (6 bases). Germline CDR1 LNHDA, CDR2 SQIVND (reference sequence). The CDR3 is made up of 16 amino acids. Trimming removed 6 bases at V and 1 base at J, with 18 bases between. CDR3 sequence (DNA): TGTGCCAGTAGAAAAGGACAGCTGAGTGAGAACACTGAAGCTTTCTTT. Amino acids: CASRKGQLSENTEAFF.

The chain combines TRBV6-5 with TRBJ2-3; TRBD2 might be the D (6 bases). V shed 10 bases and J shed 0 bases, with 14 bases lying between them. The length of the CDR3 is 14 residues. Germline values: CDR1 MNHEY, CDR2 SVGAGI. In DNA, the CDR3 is TGTGCCACAAAAAGGACTACTAGCACAGATACGCAGTATTTT. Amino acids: CATKRTTSTDTQYF.

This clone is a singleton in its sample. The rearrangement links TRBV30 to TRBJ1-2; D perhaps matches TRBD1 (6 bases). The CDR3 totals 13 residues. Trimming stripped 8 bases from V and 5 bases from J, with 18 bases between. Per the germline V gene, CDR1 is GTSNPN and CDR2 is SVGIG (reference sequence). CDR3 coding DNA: TGTGCCGGGGTAGGGGACACTCCTTATGGCTACACCTTC. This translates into CAGVGDTPYGYTF.

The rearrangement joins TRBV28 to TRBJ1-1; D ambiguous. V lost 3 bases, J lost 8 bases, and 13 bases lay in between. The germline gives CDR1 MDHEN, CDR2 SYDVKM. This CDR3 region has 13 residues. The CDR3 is CASSFVKPIEAFF. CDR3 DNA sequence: TGTGCCAGCAGTTTTGTAAAGCCCATCGAAGCTTTCTTT.

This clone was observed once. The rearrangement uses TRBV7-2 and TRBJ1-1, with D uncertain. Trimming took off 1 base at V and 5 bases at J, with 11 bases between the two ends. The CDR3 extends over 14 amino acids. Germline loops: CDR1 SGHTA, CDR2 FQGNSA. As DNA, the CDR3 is TGTGCCAGCAGCTTAGGCCGGGAGAGGACTGAAGCTTTCTTT. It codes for CASSLGRERTEAFF.

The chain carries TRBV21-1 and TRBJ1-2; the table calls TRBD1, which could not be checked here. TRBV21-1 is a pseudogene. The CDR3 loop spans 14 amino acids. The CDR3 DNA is TGTGCCAGCTTCTCCGGGACAGGCTGCTATGGCTACACCTTC. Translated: CASFSGTGCYGYTF.

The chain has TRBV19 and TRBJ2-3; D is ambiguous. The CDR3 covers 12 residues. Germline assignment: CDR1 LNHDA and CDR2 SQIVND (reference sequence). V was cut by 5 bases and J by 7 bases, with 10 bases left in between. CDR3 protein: CASSPSSHTQYF. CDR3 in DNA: TGTGCCAGTAGTCCGTCGTCCCATACGCAGTATTTT.

In nucleotides, the CDR3 is TGTGCCAGTAGTCCCGGGAATACGCAGTATTTT. It is translated as CASSPGNTQYF. The J gene is TRBJ2-3, the V gene TRBV19, with TRBD2 as a possible D gene (5 bases). The CDR3 extends over 11 amino acids. Trimming cost V 5 bases and J 7 bases, with 7 bases left between them. The germline V gene has CDR1 LNHDA and CDR2 SQIVND (reference sequence). Drawing the rest from reference TRBV19 and TRBJ2-3, the complete variable domain is DGGITQSPKYLFRKEGQNVTLSCEQNLNHDAMYWYRQDPGQGLRLIYYSQIVNDFQKGDIAEGYSVSREKKESFPLTVTSAQKNPTAFYLCASSPGNTQYFGPGTRLTVL.

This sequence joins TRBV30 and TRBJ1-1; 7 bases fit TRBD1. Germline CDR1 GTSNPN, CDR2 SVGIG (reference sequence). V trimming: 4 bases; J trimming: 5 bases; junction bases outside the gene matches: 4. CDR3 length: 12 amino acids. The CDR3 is CAWKQGRTEAFF. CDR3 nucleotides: TGTGCCTGGAAACAGGGGCGGACTGAAGCTTTCTTT.

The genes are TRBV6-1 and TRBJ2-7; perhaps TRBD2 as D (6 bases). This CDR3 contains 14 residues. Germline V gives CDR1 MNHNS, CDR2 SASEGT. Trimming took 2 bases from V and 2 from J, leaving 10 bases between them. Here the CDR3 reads CASSETLATYEQYF. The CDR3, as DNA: TGTGCCAGCAGTGAAACCCTAGCGACCTACGAGCAGTACTTC.

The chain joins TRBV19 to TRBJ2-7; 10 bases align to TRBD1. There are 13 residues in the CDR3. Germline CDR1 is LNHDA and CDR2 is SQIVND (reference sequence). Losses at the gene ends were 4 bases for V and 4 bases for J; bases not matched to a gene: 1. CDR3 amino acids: CASSRGQGYEQYF. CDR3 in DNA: TGTGCCAGTAGTAGGGGACAGGGGTACGAGCAGTACTTC.

This chain's CDR3 is CASSIESGTSGWYNEQFF. DNA of the CDR3: TGTGCCAGTAGTATAGAGTCCGGGACTAGCGGGTGGTACAATGAGCAGTTCTTC. The chain joins TRBV19 to TRBJ2-1; TRBD2 matches 12 bases. Germline loops: CDR1 LNHDA, CDR2 SQIVND (reference sequence). There are 18 residues in the CDR3. Trimming took 0 bases from V and 4 from J; bases not matched to a gene: 7.

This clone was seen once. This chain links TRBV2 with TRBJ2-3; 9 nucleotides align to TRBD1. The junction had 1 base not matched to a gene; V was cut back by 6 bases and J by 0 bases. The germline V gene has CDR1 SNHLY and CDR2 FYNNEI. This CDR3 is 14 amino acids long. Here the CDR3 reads CASRDRGSTDTQYF. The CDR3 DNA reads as TGTGCCAGCAGGGACAGGGGAAGCACAGATACGCAGTATTTT.

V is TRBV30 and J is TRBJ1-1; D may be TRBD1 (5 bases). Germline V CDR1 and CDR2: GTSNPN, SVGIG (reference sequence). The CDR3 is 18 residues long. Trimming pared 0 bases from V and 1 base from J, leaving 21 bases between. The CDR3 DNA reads TGTGCCTGGAGTGTACCCTTCCCCCCGACAGTGGGGAACACTGAAGCTTTCTTT. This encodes CAWSVPFPPTVGNTEAFF.

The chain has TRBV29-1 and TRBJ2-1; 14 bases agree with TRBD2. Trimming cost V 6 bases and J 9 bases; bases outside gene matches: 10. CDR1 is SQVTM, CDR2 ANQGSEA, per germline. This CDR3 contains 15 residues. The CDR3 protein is CSVATGLAGDREQFF. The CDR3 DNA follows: TGCAGCGTCGCTACGGGACTAGCGGGAGATCGTGAGCAGTTCTTC.